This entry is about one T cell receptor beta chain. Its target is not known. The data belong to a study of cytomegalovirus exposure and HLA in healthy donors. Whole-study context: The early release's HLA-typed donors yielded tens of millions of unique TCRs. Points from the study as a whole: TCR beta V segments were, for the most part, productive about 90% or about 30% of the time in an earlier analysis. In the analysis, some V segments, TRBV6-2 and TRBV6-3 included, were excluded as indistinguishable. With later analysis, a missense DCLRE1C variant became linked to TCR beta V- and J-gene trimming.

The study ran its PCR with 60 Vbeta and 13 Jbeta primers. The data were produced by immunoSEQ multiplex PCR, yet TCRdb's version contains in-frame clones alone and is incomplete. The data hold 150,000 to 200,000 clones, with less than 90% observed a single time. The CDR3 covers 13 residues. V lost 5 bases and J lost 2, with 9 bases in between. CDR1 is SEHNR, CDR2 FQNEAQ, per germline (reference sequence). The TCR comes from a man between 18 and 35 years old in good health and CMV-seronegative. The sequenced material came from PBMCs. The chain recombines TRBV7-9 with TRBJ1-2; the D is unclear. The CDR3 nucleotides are TGTGCCAGCAGCCACGCTCTAAACTATGGCTACACCTTC. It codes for CASSHALNYGYTF.